The 5 T cell receptor beta chains reported below all come from one sample, sequenced in a study of blood T cell repertoires in COVID-19. Profiling relied on immunoSEQ multiplex PCR, and the TCRdb table lists in-frame clones only, not all of them. The table records about 220,000 clones, roughly 85% of them present only once. The sample was peripheral blood. The receptor set was obtained from a woman older than 75 with acute or convalescent COVID-19.

The chain is built from TRBV2 and TRBJ1-3; D might be TRBD1 (6 bases). CDR1 is SNHLY, CDR2 FYNNEI, per germline. V lost 8 bases and J 4 bases, leaving 15 bases between the germline ends. The length of the CDR3 is 14 residues. CDR3 loop: CASSQLGAGNTIYF. CDR3 sequence (DNA): TGTGCCAGCTCCCAACTGGGGGCCGGAAACACCATATATTTT. Looking up the rest from reference TRBV2 and TRBJ1-3 gives the full variable domain: EPEVTQTPSHQVTQMGQEVILRCVPISNHLYFYWYRQILGQKVEFLVSFYNNEISEKSEIFDDQFSVERPDGSNFTLKIRSTKLEDSAMYFCASSQLGAGNTIYFGEGSWLTVV.

The chain employs TRBV19 and TRBJ1-1; 9 positions match TRBD1. V shed 0 bases, J shed 5 bases, and the junction held 10 bases outside the gene matches. This CDR3 region has 17 residues. The germline V gene has CDR1 LNHDA and CDR2 SQIVND (reference sequence). CDR3 in DNA: TGTGCCAGTAGTATAGATCTGACAGGGGGATCTGGTACTGAAGCTTTCTTT. Encoded protein: CASSIDLTGGSGTEAFF.

The chain has TRBV5-6 and TRBJ1-2; 9 bases align to TRBD1. V lost 4 bases to trimming and J lost 8 bases; unmatched junction nucleotides: 24. Germline loops: CDR1 SGHDT, CDR2 YYEEEE. This CDR3 spans 19 amino acids. The chain's CDR3 is CASSAPRGQGSSGFGGYTF. Written as DNA, the CDR3 is TGTGCCAGCAGCGCCCCTAGGGGACAGGGAAGCTCCGGCTTTGGAGGCTACACCTTC.

This clone was recorded at least ten times. This chain joins TRBV19 and TRBJ2-1; 14 bases match TRBD2. The junction had 3 bases not matched to a gene; V was cut back by 7 bases and J by 4 bases. Germline V CDR1 and CDR2: LNHDA, SQIVND (reference sequence). The CDR3 has 15 amino acids. The CDR3 spells CASIGLAGGYNEQFF. The CDR3 nucleotides read TGTGCCAGTATTGGACTAGCGGGGGGTTACAATGAGCAGTTCTTC.

The V gene is TRBV6-1, the J gene TRBJ1-5; possible D gene TRBD1, 5 bases. In germline, CDR1 is MNHNS, CDR2 SASEGT. The V and J ends lost 2 bases and 0 bases respectively, with 17 bases between them. The CDR3 loop spans 18 amino acids. The chain's CDR3 is CASSEMGGGTHSNQPQHF. The CDR3, as DNA: TGTGCCAGCAGTGAAATGGGGGGGGGAACCCATAGCAATCAGCCCCAGCATTTT.